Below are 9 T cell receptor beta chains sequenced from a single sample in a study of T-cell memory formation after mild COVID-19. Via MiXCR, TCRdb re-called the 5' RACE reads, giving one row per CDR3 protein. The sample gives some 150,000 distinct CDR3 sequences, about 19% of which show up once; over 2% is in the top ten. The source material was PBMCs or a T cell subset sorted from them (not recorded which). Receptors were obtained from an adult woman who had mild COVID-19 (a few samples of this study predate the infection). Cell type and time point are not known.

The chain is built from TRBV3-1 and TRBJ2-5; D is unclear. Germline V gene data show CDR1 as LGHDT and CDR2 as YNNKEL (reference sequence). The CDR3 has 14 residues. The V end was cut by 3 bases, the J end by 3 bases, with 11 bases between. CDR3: CASSQGSMEETQYF. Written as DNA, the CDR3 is TGTGCCAGCAGCCAGGGTTCGATGGAAGAGACCCAGTACTTC.

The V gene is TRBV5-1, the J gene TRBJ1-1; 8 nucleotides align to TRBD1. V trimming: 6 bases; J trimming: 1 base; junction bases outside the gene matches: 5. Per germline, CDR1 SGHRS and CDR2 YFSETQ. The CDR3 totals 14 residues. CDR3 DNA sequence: TGCGCCAGCAACCTGGGGACAGGGAACACTGAAGCTTTCTTT. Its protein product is CASNLGTGNTEAFF. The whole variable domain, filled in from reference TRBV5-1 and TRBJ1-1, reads KAGVTQTPRYLIKTRGQQVTLSCSPISGHRSVSWYQQTPGQGLQFLFEYFSETQRNKGNFPGRFSGRQFSNSRSEMNVSTLELGDSALYLCASNLGTGNTEAFFGQGTRLTVV.

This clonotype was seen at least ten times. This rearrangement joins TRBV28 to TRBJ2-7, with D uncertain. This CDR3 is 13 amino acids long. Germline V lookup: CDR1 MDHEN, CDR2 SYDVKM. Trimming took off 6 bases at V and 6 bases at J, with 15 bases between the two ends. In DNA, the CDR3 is TGTGCCAGCAGAGACTCGTTACTGGCCGAGCAGTACTTC. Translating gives CASRDSLLAEQYF.

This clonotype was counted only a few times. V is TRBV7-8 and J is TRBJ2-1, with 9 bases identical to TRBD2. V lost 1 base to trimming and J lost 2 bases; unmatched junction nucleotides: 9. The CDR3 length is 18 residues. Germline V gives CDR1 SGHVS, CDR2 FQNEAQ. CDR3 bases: TGTGCCAGCAGCTTAGAAGGTAGCGGGAGAAGGCCCTACAATGAGCAGTTCTTC. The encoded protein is CASSLEGSGRRPYNEQFF.

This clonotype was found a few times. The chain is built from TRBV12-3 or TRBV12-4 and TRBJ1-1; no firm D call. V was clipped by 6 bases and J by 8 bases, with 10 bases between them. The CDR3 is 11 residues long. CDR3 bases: TGTGCCAGCAGCCCGGGGTACGAAGCTTTCTTT. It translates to CASSPGYEAFF.

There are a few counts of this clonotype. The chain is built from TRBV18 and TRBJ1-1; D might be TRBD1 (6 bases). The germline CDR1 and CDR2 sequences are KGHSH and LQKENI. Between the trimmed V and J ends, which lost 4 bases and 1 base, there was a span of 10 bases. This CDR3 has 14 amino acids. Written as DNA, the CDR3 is TGTGCCAGCTCACTGGACAGAAAGAACACTGAAGCTTTCTTT. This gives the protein CASSLDRKNTEAFF. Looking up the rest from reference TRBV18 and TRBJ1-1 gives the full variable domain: NAGVMQNPRHLVRRRGQEARLRCSPMKGHSHVYWYRQLPEEGLKFMVYLQKENIIDESGMPKERFSAEFPKEGPSILRIQQVVRGDSAAYFCASSLDRKNTEAFFGQGTRLTVV.

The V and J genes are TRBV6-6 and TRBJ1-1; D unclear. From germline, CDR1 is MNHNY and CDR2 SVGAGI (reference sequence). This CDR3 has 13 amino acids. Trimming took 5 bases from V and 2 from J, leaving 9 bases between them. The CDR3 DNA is TGTGCCAGCAGTAACGAAGCAAACACTGAAGCTTTCTTT. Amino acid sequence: CASSNEANTEAFF.

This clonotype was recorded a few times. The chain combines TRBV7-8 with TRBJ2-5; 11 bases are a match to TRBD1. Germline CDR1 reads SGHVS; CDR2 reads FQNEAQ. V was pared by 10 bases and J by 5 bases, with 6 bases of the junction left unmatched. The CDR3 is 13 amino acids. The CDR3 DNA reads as TGTGCCATTGCTAGGGACAGGGGGGAGACCCAGTACTTC. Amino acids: CAIARDRGETQYF.

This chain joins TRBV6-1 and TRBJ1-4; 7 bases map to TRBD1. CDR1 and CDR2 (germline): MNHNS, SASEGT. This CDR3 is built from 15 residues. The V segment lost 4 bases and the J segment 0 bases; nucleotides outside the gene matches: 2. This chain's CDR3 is CASSGTGATNEKLFF. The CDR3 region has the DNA TGTGCCAGCAGTGGGACAGGTGCAACTAATGAAAAACTGTTTTTT.